The 4 T cell receptor beta chains listed next were all sequenced from one sample in a study of CD8+CD57+ T cells in acquired aplastic anemia. The TCR beta profiling, which covered VDJ combination and CDR3 sequence, was carried out using genomic DNA as the template. MiXCR, run by TCRdb on the reads, gives a single entry per CDR3 protein. In the table there are a few hundred thousand distinct CDR3 sequences, 30% to 35% of which are singletons. Material: sorted CD4+, CD8+, or CD8+CD57+ T cells (not recorded which) from PBMCs. The receptors shown here come from a human donor in good health, serving as a control.

As concerns this clonotype: Just one base apart from a much larger clone, this may be a read error. The chain uses TRBV5-1 and TRBJ1-6; D uncertain. CDR3 size: 16 residues. Germline V lookup: CDR1 SGHRS, CDR2 YFSETQ. CDR3 sequence (DNA): TGCGCCAGCCGCTTGGCCCCGGCGGGCTATAATTCACCCCTCCACTTT. It yields the protein CASRLAPAGYNSPLHF.

The J gene is TRBJ1-5, the V gene TRBV9, with no clear D. The length of the CDR3 is 15 residues. Trimming removed 0 bases from V and 4 bases from J, with 11 bases in between. Germline CDR1 reads SGDLS; CDR2 reads YYNGEE. The CDR3 region has the DNA TGTGCCAGCAGCGTAGGGGTCTCGAGAAATCAGCCCCAGCATTTT. Amino acids: CASSVGVSRNQPQHF.

In the case of this clonotype: This may stem from a read error, because a much larger clone lies one nucleotide away. The V gene is TRBV11-1, the J gene TRBJ2-3; no clear D gene. In germline, CDR1 is SGHAT, CDR2 FQDESV (reference sequence). The CDR3 totals 16 residues. V gave up 4 bases and J gave up 0 bases, with 14 bases separating them. The CDR3 DNA follows: TGTGCCAGCAGCTCAGCGTGGGGTGGGAGCACAGATACGCAGTATTTT. It specifies CASSSAWGGSTDTQYF.

This clonotype was observed a single time. This chain joins TRBV5-1 and TRBJ1-6; no reliable D call. The CDR3 has 13 amino acids. Germline V CDR1 and CDR2: SGHRS, YFSETQ. Trimming left V 4 bases short and J 7 bases short, with 9 bases between. The CDR3 coding sequence is TGCGCCAGCAGCCGGAAACCCAATTCACCCCTCCACTTT. Translation gives CASSRKPNSPLHF.